The following is a T cell receptor (beta chain) sequence with its context. V gave up 1 base and J gave up 0 bases; unmatched junction bases: 7. The CDR3 runs 17 residues. CDR1 SGHAT and CDR2 FQNNGV come from the germline V gene. The PCR employed 60 Vbeta primers together with 13 Jbeta primers. The assay was immunoSEQ multiplex PCR, and TCRdb's table has in-frame clones only and misses some. The sample holds about 72,000 clones. This record comes from a study of cytomegalovirus exposure and HLA in healthy donors. The source is a middle-aged woman in good health and CMV-seropositive. The sequenced material came from PBMCs. This chain joins TRBV11-2 and TRBJ2-3, with 7 bases fitting TRBD1. CDR3 amino acids: CASSLGRRTGSTDTQYF. The CDR3 bases are TGTGCCAGCAGCTTAGGACGGAGGACAGGAAGCACAGATACGCAGTATTTT. Using reference TRBV11-2 and TRBJ2-3 for the parts outside the CDR3, the full variable domain is EAGVAQSPRYKIIEKRQSVAFWCNPISGHATLYWYQQILGQGPKLLIQFQNNGVVDDSQLPKDRFSAERLKGVDSTLKIQPAKLEDSAVYLCASSLGRRTGSTDTQYFGPGTRLTVL.